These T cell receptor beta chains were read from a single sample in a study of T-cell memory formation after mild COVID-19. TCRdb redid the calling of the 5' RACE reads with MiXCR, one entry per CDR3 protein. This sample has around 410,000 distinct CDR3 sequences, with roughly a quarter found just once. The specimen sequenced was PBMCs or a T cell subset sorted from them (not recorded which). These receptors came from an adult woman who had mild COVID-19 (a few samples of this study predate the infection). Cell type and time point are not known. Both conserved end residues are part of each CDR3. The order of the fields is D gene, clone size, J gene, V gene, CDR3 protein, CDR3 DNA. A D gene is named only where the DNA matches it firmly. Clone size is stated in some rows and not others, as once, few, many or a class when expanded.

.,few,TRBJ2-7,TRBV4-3,CASSQDYGPYYEQYF,TGCGCCAGCAGCCAAGATTACGGACCGTACTACGAGCAGTACTTC
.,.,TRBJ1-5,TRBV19,CASKRAGQGSNQPQHF,TGTGCCAGTAAAAGAGCAGGGCAGGGTAGCAATCAGCCCCAGCATTTT
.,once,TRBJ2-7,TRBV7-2,CASSLGGTGPLHEQYF,TGTGCCAGCAGCTTAGGGGGGACGGGACCCCTCCACGAGCAGTACTTC
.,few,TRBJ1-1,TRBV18,CASSPPGPMNTEAFF,TGTGCCAGCTCACCCCCCGGACCAATGAACACTGAAGCTTTCTTT
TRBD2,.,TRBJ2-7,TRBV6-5,CASSYSGGTAIYEQYF,TGTGCCAGCAGTTACTCCGGGGGGACGGCTATCTACGAGCAGTACTTC
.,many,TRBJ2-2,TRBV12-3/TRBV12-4,CASRPKNTGELFF,TGTGCCAGCAGGCCAAAGAACACCGGGGAGCTGTTTTTT
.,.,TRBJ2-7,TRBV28,CASSFQLEQYF,TGTGCCAGCAGTTTTCAACTCGAGCAGTACTTC
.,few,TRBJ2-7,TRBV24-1,CAIGQGSDEQYF,TGTGCGATCGGGCAGGGGTCCGACGAGCAGTACTTC
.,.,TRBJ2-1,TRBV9,CASSGSASSYNEQFF,TGTGCCAGCAGCGGTAGCGCGAGCTCCTACAATGAGCAGTTCTTC
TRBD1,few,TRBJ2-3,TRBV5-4,CASSPLRTGRTDTQYF,TGTGCCAGCAGCCCCCTCAGGACAGGACGCACAGATACGCAGTATTTT
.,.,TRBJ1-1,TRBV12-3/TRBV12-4,CASRVDPVVGTEAFF,TGTGCCAGCAGGGTTGACCCGGTCGTGGGCACTGAAGCTTTCTTT
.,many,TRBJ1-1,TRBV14,CASSQGTLNTEAFF,TGTGCCAGCAGCCAAGGGACCTTGAACACTGAAGCTTTCTTT
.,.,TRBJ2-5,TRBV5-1,CASRPGTSQETQYF,TGCGCCAGCAGACCTGGGACCTCACAAGAGACCCAGTACTTC
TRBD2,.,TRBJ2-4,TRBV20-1,CSARASGLAKNIQYF,TGCAGTGCTAGGGCTAGCGGGTTAGCCAAAAACATTCAGTACTTC
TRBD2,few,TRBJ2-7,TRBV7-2,CASSSGLDVYEQYF,TGTGCCAGCAGCTCGGGACTAGATGTCTACGAGCAGTACTTC
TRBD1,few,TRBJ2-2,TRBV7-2,CASSRDRGPNTGELFF,TGTGCCAGCAGCCGGGACAGGGGGCCGAACACCGGGGAGCTGTTTTTT
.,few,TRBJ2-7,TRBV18,CASSPPNTPGEQYF,TGTGCCAGCTCACCACCGAACACCCCGGGAGAGCAGTACTTC
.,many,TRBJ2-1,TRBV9,CASSVDDSNEQFF,TGTGCCAGCAGCGTAGACGATTCCAATGAGCAGTTCTTC
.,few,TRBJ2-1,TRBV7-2,CASSPTVRSYNEQFF,TGTGCCAGCAGCCCTACGGTGAGATCCTACAATGAGCAGTTCTTC
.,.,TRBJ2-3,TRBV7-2,CASSTASSGGTTQYF,TGTGCCAGCAGTACCGCAAGCTCGGGCGGGACTACGCAGTATTTT
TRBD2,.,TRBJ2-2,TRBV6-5,CASSYSGEGQVGELFF,TGTGCCAGCAGTTACTCAGGGGAGGGCCAGGTCGGGGAGCTGTTTTTT
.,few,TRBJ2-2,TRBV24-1,CATMTKRGNTGELFF,TGTGCCACCATGACGAAAAGGGGGAACACCGGGGAGCTGTTTTTT
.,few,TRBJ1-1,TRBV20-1,CSARDLVGAFF,TGCAGTGCTAGAGATTTAGTAGGAGCTTTCTTT
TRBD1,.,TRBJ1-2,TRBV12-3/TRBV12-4,CASSLWDRVDYGYTF,TGTGCCAGCAGTTTATGGGACAGAGTAGACTATGGCTACACCTTC
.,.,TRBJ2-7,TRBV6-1,CASSVTRSSYEQYF,TGTGCCAGCAGTGTAACGAGGTCCTCCTACGAGCAGTACTTC
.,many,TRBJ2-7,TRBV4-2,CASSQVGGADLSYEQYF,TGTGCCAGCAGCCAAGTCGGGGGAGCAGATCTTTCCTACGAGCAGTACTTC
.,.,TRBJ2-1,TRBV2,CASSEGGLGEFF,TGTGCCAGCAGTGAAGGGGGTCTGGGGGAGTTCTTC
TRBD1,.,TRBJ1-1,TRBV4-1,CASSQVLQGGAEAFF,TGCGCCAGCAGCCAAGTTCTTCAGGGGGGGGCTGAAGCTTTCTTT
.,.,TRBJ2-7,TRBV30,CAWKGTYEQYF,TGTGCCTGGAAGGGTACCTACGAGCAGTACTTC
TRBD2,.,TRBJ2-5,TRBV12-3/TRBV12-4,CASRTSGVGQETQYF,TGTGCCAGCAGGACTAGCGGGGTGGGACAAGAGACCCAGTACTTC
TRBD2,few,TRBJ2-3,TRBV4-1,CASSQDRLAGTDTQYF,TGTGCCAGCAGCCAAGACCGACTAGCGGGCACAGATACGCAGTATTTT
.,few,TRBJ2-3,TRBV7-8,CASTSQGALMDTQYF,TGTGCCAGCACCTCCCAAGGAGCGCTGATGGATACGCAGTATTTT
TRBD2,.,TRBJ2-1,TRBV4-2,CASSPAVGGRDYNEQFF,TGTGCCAGCAGCCCTGCGGTGGGCGGGAGGGACTACAATGAGCAGTTCTTC
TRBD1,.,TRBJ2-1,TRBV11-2,CASSLADRGIF,TGTGCCAGCAGCTTAGCGGACAGGGGAATCTTC
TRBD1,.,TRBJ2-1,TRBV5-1,CASSSGTGTGDEQFF,TGCGCCAGCAGCTCCGGGACAGGGACGGGCGATGAGCAGTTCTTC
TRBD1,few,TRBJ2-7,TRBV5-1,CASSQDRGSYEQYF,TGCGCCAGCAGTCAGGACAGGGGGTCCTACGAGCAGTACTTC
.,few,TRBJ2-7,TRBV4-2,CASSQDRVSSYEQYF,TGTGCCAGCAGCCAAGACCGTGTTAGTTCCTACGAGCAGTACTTC
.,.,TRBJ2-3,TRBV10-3,CAISGTGAGADTQYF,TGTGCCATCAGTGGGACCGGGGCTGGCGCAGATACGCAGTATTTT
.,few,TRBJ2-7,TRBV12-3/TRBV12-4,CASSFSGAYSYEQYF,TGTGCCAGCAGTTTCTCAGGGGCCTACTCCTACGAGCAGTACTTC
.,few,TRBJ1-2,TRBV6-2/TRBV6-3,CASSFPLPEQPGYTF,TGTGCCAGCAGTTTTCCCCTCCCGGAGCAGCCTGGCTACACCTTC
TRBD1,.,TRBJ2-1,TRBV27,CASSLSTGGFYNEQFF,TGTGCCAGCAGTTTATCCACAGGGGGTTTTTACAATGAGCAGTTCTTC
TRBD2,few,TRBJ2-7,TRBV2,CASIAGTSGGYEQYF,TGTGCCAGCATCGCCGGGACTAGCGGGGGCTACGAGCAGTACTTC
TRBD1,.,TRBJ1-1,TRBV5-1,CASSLQGGMNTEAFF,TGCGCCAGCAGCTTACAGGGGGGGATGAACACTGAAGCTTTCTTT
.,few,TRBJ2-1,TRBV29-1,CSVEVSYNEQFF,TGCAGCGTTGAAGTTTCCTACAATGAGCAGTTCTTC
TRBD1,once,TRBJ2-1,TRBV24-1,CATSDFSGTGVVEQFF,TGTGCCACCAGTGATTTCTCCGGGACAGGGGTGGTCGAGCAGTTCTTC
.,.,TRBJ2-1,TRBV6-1,CASREGNEQFF,TGTGCCAGCAGGGAGGGGAATGAGCAGTTCTTC
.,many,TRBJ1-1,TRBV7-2,CASSLEGLGTLEAFF,TGTGCCAGCAGCTTAGAGGGCTTGGGGACACTCGAAGCTTTCTTT
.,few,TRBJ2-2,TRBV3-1,CASSQDRLPNTGELFF,TGTGCCAGCAGCCAAGATAGGCTTCCGAACACCGGGGAGCTGTTTTTT
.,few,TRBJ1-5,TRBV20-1,CSAGAGGNQPQHF,TGCAGTGCTGGGGCGGGAGGCAATCAGCCCCAGCATTTT
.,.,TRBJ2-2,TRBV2,CASSGFGDGELFF,TGTGCCAGCAGTGGTTTTGGGGACGGGGAGCTGTTTTTT
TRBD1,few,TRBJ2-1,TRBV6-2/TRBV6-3,CASSYSRQGPGGEQFF,TGTGCCAGCAGTTACTCGCGACAGGGGCCTGGAGGTGAGCAGTTCTTC
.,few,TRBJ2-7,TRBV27,CASSPRQFYEQYF,TGTGCCAGCAGTCCCCGACAGTTTTACGAGCAGTACTTC